This T cell receptor beta chain emerged from a study of Ad26.COV2.S vaccination and SARS-CoV-2 variants. Study-wide results and caveats: It was found that vaccine and placebo recipients had similar non-spike TCR breadth.

Treatment described: 15 to 20 received Ad26.COV2.S at low or high dose, single or two shots; 5 received placebo; per-sample allocation not given. Sampling took place 63 days after the first vaccine or placebo injection. Wuhan-strain SARS-CoV-2 spike was expressed by the Ad26 vector that made up the vaccine. TCRdb's copy holds only in-frame clones and misses some; the assay was immunoSEQ multiplex PCR. The profile shows a few hundred thousand clones, approximately 87% of them singletons. Regarding this clone: Its target is unknown.

V was pared by 10 bases and J by 3 bases, with 14 bases of the junction left unmatched. The length of the CDR3 is 15 residues. Germline values: CDR1 MNHEY, CDR2 SMNVEV (reference sequence). The rearrangement links TRBV27 to TRBJ2-5; 7 positions agree with TRBD2. The sequence was obtained from a person between 18 and 65 years old who received the Ad26.COV2.S COVID-19 vaccine or a placebo. The sample here was peripheral blood, taken in a trial of Ad26.COV2.S vaccine versus placebo. The CDR3 nucleotides are TGTGCCATCTCTTCAAGGCGGGAGATCAAAGAGACCCAGTACTTC. Protein product: CAISSRREIKETQYF.